The sequence of this TCR beta chain was determined in a study of T cell responses to AZD1222 COVID-19 vaccine. Study-wide findings and caveats: A mostly white British donor set with more females was recruited, and clonal diversity was possibly underestimated.

TCRdb keeps only in-frame clones here, not all; method: immunoSEQ multiplex PCR. The table shows approximately 88,000 clones, with approximately 90% occurring only once. Both about-4-week and about-12-week second-dose recipients were combined. Remarks on this clone: The antigen is unknown.

The V and J ends lost 5 bases and 7 bases respectively, with 12 bases between them. The CDR3 is made up of 13 amino acids. Germline lookup yields CDR1 MGHRA and CDR2 YSYEKL. This chain joins TRBV4-1 and TRBJ1-5, with D unclear. This specimen consisted of peripheral blood, obtained 28 days after the second AZD1222 dose. The TCR sequence derives from an adult who received the AZD1222 COVID-19 vaccine. For the CDR3, the DNA is TGCGCCAGCAGCGAAGTAGGTTGGCAGCCCCAGCATTTT. This encodes CASSEVGWQPQHF.